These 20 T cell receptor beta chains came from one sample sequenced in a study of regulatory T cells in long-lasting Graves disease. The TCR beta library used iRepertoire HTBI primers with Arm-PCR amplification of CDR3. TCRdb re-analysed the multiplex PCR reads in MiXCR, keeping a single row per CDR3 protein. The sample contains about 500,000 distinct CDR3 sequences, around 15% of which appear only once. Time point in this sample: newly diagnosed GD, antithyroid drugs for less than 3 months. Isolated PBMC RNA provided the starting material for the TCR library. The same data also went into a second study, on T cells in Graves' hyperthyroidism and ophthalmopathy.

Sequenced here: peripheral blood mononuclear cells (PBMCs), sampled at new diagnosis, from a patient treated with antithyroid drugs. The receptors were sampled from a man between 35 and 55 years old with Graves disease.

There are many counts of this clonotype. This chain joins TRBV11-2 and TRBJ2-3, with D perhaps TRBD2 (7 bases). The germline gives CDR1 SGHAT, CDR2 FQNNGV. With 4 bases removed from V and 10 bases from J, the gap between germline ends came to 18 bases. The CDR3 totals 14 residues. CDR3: CASSSLPAGHAQYF. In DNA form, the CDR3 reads TGTGCCAGCAGCTCACTCCCAGCGGGACATGCGCAGTATTTT.

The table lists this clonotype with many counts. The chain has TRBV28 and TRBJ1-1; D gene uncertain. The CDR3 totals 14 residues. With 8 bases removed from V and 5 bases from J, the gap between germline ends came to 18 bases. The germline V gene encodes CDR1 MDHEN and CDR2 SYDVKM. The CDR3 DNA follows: TGTGCCAGCTTCCCTCCGGGCGGAGGGACTGAAGCTTTCTTT. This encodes CASFPPGGGTEAFF.

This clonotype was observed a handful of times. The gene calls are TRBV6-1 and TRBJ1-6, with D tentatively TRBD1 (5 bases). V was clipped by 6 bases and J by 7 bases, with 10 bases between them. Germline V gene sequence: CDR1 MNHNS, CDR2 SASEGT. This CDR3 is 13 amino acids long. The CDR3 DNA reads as TGTGCCAGCAGACTAGGGGAGAATTCACCCCTCCACTTT. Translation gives CASRLGENSPLHF.

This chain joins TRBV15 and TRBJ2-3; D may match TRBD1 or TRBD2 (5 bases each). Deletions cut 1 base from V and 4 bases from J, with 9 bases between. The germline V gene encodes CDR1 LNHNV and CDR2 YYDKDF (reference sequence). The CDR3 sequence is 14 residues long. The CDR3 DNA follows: TGTGCCACCAGCAGAGCGGGACGGTCAGATACGCAGTATTTT. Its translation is CATSRAGRSDTQYF.

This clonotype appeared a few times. The CDR3 bases are TGTGCCACCAGTGTTTCAGCGGGAGCGGGCAATGAGCAGTTCTTC. Translated: CATSVSAGAGNEQFF. The chain has TRBV24-1 and TRBJ2-1; 8 nucleotides match TRBD2. The CDR3 sequence is 15 residues long. Trimming cost V 5 bases and J 6 bases; bases outside gene matches: 8. Germline CDR1 KGHDR, CDR2 SFDVKD.

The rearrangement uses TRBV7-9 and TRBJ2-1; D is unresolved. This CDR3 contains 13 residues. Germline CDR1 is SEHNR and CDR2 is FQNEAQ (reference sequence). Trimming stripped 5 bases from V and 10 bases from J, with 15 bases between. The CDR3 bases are TGTGCCAGCAGCGTGTACGAGACGGGCGAGCAGTTCTTC. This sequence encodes CASSVYETGEQFF.

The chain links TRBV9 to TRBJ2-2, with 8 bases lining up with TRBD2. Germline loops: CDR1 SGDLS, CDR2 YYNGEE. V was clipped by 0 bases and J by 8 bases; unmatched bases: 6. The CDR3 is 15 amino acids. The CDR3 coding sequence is TGTGCCAGCAGCGTAGTGAGCGGGGGCGCGGGGGAGCTGTTTTTT. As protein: CASSVVSGGAGELFF. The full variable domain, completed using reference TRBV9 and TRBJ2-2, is DSGVTQTPKHLITATGQRVTLRCSPRSGDLSVYWYQQSLDQGLQFLIQYYNGEERAKGNILERFSAQQFPDLHSELNLSSLELGDSALYFCASSVVSGGAGELFFGEGSRLTVL.

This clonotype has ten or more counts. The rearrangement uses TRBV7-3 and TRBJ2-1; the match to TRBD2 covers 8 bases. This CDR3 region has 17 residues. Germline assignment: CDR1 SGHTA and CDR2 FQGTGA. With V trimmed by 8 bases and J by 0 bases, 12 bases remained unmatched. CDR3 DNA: TGTGCCAGCTCCTTAGAGGCCAGCGGGAGCTCCTACAATGAGCAGTTCTTC. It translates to CASSLEASGSSYNEQFF. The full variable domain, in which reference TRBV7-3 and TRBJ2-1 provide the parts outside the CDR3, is GAGVSQTPSNKVTEKGKYVELRCDPISGHTALYWYRQSLGQGPEFLIYFQGTGAADDSGLPNDRFFAVRPEGSVSTLKIQRTERGDSAVYLCASSLEASGSSYNEQFFGPGTRLTVL.

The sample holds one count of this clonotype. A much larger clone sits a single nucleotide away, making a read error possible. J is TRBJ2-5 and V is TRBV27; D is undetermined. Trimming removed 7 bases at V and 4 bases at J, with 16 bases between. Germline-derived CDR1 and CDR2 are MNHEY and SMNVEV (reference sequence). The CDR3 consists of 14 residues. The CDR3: CASNRPGLGETQYF. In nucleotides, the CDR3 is TGTGCCAGCAACCGACCGGGCCTGGGAGAGACCCAGTACTTC.

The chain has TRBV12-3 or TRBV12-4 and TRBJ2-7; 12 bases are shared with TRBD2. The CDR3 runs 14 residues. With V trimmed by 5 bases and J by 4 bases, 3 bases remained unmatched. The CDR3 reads CASSTSGRIYEQYF. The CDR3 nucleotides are TGTGCCAGCAGTACTAGCGGGAGGATTTACGAGCAGTACTTC.

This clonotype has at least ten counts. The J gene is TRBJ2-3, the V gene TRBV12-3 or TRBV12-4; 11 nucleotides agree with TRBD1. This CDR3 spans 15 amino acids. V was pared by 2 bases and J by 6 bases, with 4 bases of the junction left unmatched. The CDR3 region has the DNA TGTGCCAGCAGTTTACACGGGACAGGGGGTGATACGCAGTATTTT. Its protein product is CASSLHGTGGDTQYF.

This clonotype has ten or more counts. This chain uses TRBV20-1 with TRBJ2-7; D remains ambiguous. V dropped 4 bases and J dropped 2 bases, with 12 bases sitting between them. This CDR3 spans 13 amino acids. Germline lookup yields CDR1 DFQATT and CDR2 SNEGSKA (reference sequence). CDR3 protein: CSAKTVVPYEQYF. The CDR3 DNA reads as TGCAGTGCTAAGACGGTAGTCCCCTACGAGCAGTACTTC.

Written as DNA, the CDR3 is TGTGCCAGCAGGGTCGGACTGTATAGCAATCAGCCCCAGCATTTT. Translation gives CASRVGLYSNQPQHF. This chain joins TRBV28 and TRBJ1-5; the D is unclear. CDR3 size: 15 residues. The V gene lost 6 bases and the J gene lost 0 bases, with 12 bases spanning the gap. Germline loops: CDR1 MDHEN, CDR2 SYDVKM. The full variable domain, with the rest looked up from reference TRBV28 and TRBJ1-5, is DVKVTQSSRYLVKRTGEKVFLECVQDMDHENMFWYRQDPGLGLRLIYFSYDVKMKEKGDIPEGYSVSREKKERFSLILESASTNQTSMYLCASRVGLYSNQPQHFGDGTRLSIL.

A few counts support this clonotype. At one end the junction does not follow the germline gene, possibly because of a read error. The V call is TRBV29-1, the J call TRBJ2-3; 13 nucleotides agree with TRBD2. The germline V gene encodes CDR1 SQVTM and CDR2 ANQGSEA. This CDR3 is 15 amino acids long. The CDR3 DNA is TGCAGCGGCGTCCCCGGGACTAGCGGGACAGGTACGCAGTATTTT. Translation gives CSGVPGTSGTGTQYF.

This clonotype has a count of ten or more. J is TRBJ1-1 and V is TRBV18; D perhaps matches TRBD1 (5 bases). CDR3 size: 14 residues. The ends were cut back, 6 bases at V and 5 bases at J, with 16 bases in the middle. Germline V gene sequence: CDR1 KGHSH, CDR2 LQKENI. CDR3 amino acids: CASSTSGEGTEAFF. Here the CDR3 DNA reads TGTGCCAGCTCTACCAGCGGGGAGGGGACTGAAGCTTTCTTT.

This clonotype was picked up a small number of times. The CDR3 loop is CASSLISSNQPQHF. The CDR3 DNA follows: TGTGCCAGCAGCCTTATATCTAGCAATCAGCCCCAGCATTTT. The rearrangement joins TRBV7-2 to TRBJ1-5; D gene unclear. V was clipped by 5 bases and J by 0 bases, with 8 bases between them. CDR1 SGHTA and CDR2 FQGNSA come from the germline V gene. The CDR3 extends over 14 amino acids. Based on the CDR3 plus reference TRBV7-2 and TRBJ1-5, the full variable domain is GAGVSQSPSNKVTEKGKDVELRCDPISGHTALYWYRQSLGQGLEFLIYFQGNSAPDKSGLPSDRFSAERTGGSVSTLTIQRTQQEDSAVYLCASSLISSNQPQHFGDGTRLSIL.

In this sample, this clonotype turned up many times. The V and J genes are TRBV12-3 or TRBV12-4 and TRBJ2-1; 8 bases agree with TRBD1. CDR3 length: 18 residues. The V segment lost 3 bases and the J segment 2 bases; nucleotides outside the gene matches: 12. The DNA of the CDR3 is TGTGCCAGCAGTTTCAACAGGGGGACGTTAACTACCTACAATGAGCAGTTCTTC. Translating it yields CASSFNRGTLTTYNEQFF.

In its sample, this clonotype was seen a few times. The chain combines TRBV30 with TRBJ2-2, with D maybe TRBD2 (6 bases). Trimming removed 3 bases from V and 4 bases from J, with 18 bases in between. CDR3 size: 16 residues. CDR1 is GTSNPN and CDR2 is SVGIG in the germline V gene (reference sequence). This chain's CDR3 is CAWSPVGGEVTGELFF. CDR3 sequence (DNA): TGTGCCTGGAGCCCCGTGGGGGGAGAGGTCACCGGGGAGCTGTTTTTT.

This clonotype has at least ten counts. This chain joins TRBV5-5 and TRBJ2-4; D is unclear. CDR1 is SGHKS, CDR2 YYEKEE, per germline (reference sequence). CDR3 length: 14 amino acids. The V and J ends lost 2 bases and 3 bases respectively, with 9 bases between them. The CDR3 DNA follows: TGTGCCAGCAGCTTCTACGGATACAAAAACATTCAGTACTTC. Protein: CASSFYGYKNIQYF.

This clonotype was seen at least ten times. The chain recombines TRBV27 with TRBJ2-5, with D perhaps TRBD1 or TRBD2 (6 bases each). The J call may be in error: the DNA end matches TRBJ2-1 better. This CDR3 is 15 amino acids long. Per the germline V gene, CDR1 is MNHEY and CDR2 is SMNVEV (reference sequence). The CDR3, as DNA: TGTGCCAGTTCACGAGGGGGGAGCATTACCAATGAGCAGTTCTTC. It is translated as CASSRGGSITNEQFF.